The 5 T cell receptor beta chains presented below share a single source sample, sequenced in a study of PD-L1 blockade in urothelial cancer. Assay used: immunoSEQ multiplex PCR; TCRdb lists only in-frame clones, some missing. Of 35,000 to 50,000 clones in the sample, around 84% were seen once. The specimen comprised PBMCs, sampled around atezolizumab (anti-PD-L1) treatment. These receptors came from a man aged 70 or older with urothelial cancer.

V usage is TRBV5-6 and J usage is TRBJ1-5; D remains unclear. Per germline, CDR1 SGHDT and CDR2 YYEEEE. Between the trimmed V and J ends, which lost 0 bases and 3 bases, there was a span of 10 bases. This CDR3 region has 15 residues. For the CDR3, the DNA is TGTGCCAGCAGCTTGGCGGGTCTGAACAATCAGCCCCAGCATTTT. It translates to CASSLAGLNNQPQHF.

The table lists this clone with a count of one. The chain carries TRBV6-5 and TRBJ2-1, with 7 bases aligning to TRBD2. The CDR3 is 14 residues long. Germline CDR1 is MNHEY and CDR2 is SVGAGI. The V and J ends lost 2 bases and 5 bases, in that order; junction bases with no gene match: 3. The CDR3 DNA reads TGTGCCAGCAGTTACGGCGGGAGAAACAATGAGCAGTTCTTC. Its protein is CASSYGGRNNEQFF.

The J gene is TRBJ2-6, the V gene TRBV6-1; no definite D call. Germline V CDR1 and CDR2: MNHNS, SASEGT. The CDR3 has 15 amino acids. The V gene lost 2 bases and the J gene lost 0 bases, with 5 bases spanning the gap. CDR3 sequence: CASSELNSGANVLTF. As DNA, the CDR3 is TGTGCCAGCAGTGAACTAAACTCTGGGGCCAACGTCCTGACTTTC.

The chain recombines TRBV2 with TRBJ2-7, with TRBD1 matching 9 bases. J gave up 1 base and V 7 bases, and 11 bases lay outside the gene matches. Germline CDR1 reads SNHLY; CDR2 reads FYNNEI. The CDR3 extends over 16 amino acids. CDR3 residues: CASTLGQGLLSYEQYF. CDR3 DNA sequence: TGTGCCAGCACCCTGGGACAGGGCCTTTTGTCCTACGAGCAGTACTTC.

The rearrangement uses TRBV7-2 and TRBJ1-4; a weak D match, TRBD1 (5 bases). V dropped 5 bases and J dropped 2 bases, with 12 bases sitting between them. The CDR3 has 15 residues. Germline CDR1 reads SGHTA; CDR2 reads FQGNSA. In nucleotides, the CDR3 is TGTGCCAGCAGCCCAACAGGACCTACTAATGAAAAACTGTTTTTT. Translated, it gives CASSPTGPTNEKLFF.